This section outlines one T cell receptor beta chain sequence together with its context. The CDR3 is made up of 16 amino acids. Germline loops: CDR1 MNHNS, CDR2 SASEGT. V was shortened by 3 bases and J by 7 bases, with 21 bases between the two germline ends. This sample was included in a study of neoadjuvant anti-PD-1 for oral cavity cancer. Patients had newly diagnosed, untreated stage II-IVA oral cavity squamous cell carcinoma. Only in-frame clones appear in the TCRdb table, and some are missing; sequencing was by immunoSEQ multiplex PCR. The data contain some 15,000 clones, roughly two thirds of them singletons.

This TCR derives from a person between 40 and 85 years old with oral cavity squamous cell carcinoma. Sample: PBMCs, taken before nivolumab (anti-PD-1) treatment. This chain connects TRBV6-1 to TRBJ1-2; D perhaps matches TRBD1 (5 bases). The CDR3 spells CASSDPPGDGEGGYTF. The CDR3 DNA reads as TGTGCCAGCAGTGACCCCCCCGGGGACGGAGAAGGTGGCTACACCTTC.